The 11 T cell receptor beta chains in this list originate from one sample, sequenced in a study of blood T cell repertoires in COVID-19. Produced via immunoSEQ multiplex PCR; TCRdb's table is partial and in-frame only. The profile shows over 250,000 clones, about 91% of them singletons. Input material: peripheral blood. The receptors stem from a person between 18 and 35 years old with COVID-19, enrolled during active disease.

The chain couples TRBV28 to TRBJ2-3, with D perhaps TRBD2 (7 bases). CDR1 MDHEN and CDR2 SYDVKM come from the germline V gene. The CDR3 has 14 amino acids. The ends were cut back, 6 bases at V and 6 bases at J, with 16 bases in the middle. CDR3: CASSLGGAGDTQYF. CDR3 nucleotide sequence: TGTGCCAGCAGCCTGGGGGGGGCTGGCGATACGCAGTATTTT. The complete variable domain, with remaining parts taken from reference TRBV28 and TRBJ2-3, reads DVKVTQSSRYLVKRTGEKVFLECVQDMDHENMFWYRQDPGLGLRLIYFSYDVKMKEKGDIPEGYSVSREKKERFSLILESASTNQTSMYLCASSLGGAGDTQYFGPGTRLTVL.

This chain connects TRBV14 to TRBJ2-7, with D hard to call. The CDR3 extends over 13 amino acids. Germline V gene lookup returns CDR1 SGHDN and CDR2 FVKESK. V lost 6 bases and J 6 bases, leaving 15 bases between the germline ends. The CDR3 loop reads CASSSPALSEQYF. CDR3 DNA sequence: TGTGCCAGCAGTTCTCCCGCGTTATCCGAGCAGTACTTC.

This chain links TRBV5-1 with TRBJ2-7; 9 bases agree with TRBD2. The J segment lost 2 bases and the V segment lost 7 bases, leaving 7 bases of the junction unmatched. CDR3 length equals 14 residues. CDR1 SGHRS and CDR2 YFSETQ come from the germline V gene. CDR3 sequence: CASSSGTLTYEQYF. CDR3 DNA: TGCGCCAGCTCTAGCGGGACCCTCACCTACGAGCAGTACTTC.

The V and J genes are TRBV24-1 and TRBJ2-1; TRBD2 matches 13 bases. The CDR3 consists of 18 residues. CDR1 is KGHDR and CDR2 is SFDVKD in the germline V gene. The ends lost 5 bases at V and 0 bases at J; junction bases unmatched: 6. The CDR3 region has the DNA TGTGCCACCAGTGGAACTAGCGGGAGGGAAAGCTCCTACAATGAGCAGTTCTTC. This codes for CATSGTSGRESSYNEQFF.

The chain carries TRBV5-4 and TRBJ2-7; a weak D match, TRBD1 (5 bases). The CDR3 is 12 amino acids. Deletions cut 2 bases from V and 6 bases from J, with 9 bases between. Germline lookup yields CDR1 SGHNT and CDR2 YYREEE (reference sequence). CDR3 protein: CASSFGAAEQYF. Written as DNA, the CDR3 is TGTGCCAGCAGCTTTGGGGCTGCCGAGCAGTACTTC.

The rearrangement links TRBV28 to TRBJ2-4, with 7 positions matching TRBD2. The CDR3 is made up of 14 amino acids. J gave up 7 bases and V 7 bases, and 10 bases lay outside the gene matches. CDR1 and CDR2 from the germline V gene are MDHEN and SYDVKM. The CDR3 coding sequence is TGTGCCAGCACTTCGCGGGAGAAGGTTAACATTCAGTACTTC. Its translation is CASTSREKVNIQYF.

The chain carries TRBV7-2 and TRBJ2-7, with TRBD2 matching 7 bases. The V gene's germline CDR1 is SGHTA and CDR2 FQGNSA. Trimming at V came to 7 bases and at J to 9 bases, leaving 15 bases not matched to a gene. This CDR3 comprises 14 residues. The CDR3 loop is CASNKSGGGPGQYF. In DNA form, the CDR3 reads TGTGCCAGCAACAAATCCGGGGGAGGGCCCGGGCAGTACTTC.

The V gene is TRBV18, the J gene TRBJ1-1, with 7 bases lining up with TRBD1. CDR1 is KGHSH, CDR2 LQKENI, per germline. The CDR3 sequence is 15 residues long. V dropped 2 bases and J dropped 2; count of bases not matched to a gene: 5. The chain's CDR3 is CASSPDRAKNTEAFF. CDR3 coding DNA: TGTGCCAGCTCACCAGACAGGGCGAAAAACACTGAAGCTTTCTTT.

The rearrangement joins TRBV11-2 to TRBJ2-2; 7 nucleotides match TRBD2. From germline, CDR1 is SGHAT and CDR2 FQNNGV. This CDR3 has 15 residues. V lost 5 bases and J lost 3; bases outside the gene matches: 6. This CDR3 is CASSPGLVDTGELFF. The CDR3 bases are TGTGCCAGCAGCCCTGGACTAGTAGACACCGGGGAGCTGTTTTTT.

CDR3: CASSQEGGVTRDYEQYF. CDR3 coding DNA: TGTGCCAGCAGCCAAGAAGGGGGGGTGACTAGGGACTACGAGCAGTACTTC. The rearrangement links TRBV4-2 to TRBJ2-7, with D possibly being TRBD2 (7 bases). V was cut by 0 bases and J by 3 bases, with 18 bases left in between. Germline V gives CDR1 LGHNA, CDR2 YNFKEQ. This CDR3 is 17 amino acids long.

CDR3 amino acids: CASSPGLAGAGADTQYF. For the CDR3, the DNA is TGTGCCAGCAGCCCGGGACTAGCGGGAGCAGGAGCAGATACGCAGTATTTT. V gene TRBV5-4 combines with J gene TRBJ2-3; 14 bases align to TRBD2. The CDR3 length is 17 residues. V was clipped by 4 bases and J by 4 bases; unmatched bases: 8. From germline, CDR1 is SGHNT and CDR2 YYREEE (reference sequence).